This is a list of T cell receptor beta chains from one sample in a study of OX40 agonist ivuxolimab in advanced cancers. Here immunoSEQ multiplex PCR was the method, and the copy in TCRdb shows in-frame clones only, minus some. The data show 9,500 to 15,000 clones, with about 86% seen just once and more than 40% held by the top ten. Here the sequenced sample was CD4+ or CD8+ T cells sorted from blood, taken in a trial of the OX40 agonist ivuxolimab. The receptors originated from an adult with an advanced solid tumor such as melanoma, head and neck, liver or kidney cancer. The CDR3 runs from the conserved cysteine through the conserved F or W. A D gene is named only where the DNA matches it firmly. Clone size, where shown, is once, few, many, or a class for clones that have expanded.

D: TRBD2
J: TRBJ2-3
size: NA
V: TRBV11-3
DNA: TGTGCCAGCAGCTTAGGGCGGGAGGCCGGGGATACGCAGTATTTT
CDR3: CASSLGREAGDTQYF

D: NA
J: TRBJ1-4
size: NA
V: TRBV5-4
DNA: TGTGCCAGCAGCGGGGGGATCAGCACTAATGAAAAACTGTTTTTT
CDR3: CASSGGISTNEKLFF

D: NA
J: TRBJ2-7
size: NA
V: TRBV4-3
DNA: TGCGCCAGCAGCCCCAGAGCGGGCTACGAGCAGTACTTC
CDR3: CASSPRAGYEQYF

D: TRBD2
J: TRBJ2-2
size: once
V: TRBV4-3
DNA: TGCGCCAGCAGCCAAGAGCTGAGCGGGAGTGGCGGGGAGCTGTTTTTT
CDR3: CASSQELSGSGGELFF

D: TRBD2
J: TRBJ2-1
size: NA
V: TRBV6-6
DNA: TGTGCCAGCAGTTACTCCGGGAGGGGACCATACAATGAGCAGTTCTTC
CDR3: CASSYSGRGPYNEQFF

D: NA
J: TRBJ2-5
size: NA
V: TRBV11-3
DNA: TGTGCCAGCAGCTTAAGTCCAGCCGACCCCCCAGAGACCCAGTACTTC
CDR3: CASSLSPADPPETQYF

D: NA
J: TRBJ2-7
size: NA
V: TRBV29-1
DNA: TGCAGCGCCGGGCCGGGAAAGGTGTGGGACGAGCAGTACTTC
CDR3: CSAGPGKVWDEQYF

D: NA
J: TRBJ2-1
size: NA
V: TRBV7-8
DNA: TGTGCCAGCAGCTCCAAGGTGAATGAGCAGTTCTTC
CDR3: CASSSKVNEQFF

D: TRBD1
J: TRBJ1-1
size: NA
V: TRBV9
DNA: TGTGCCAGCAGCGTAGTTGGACAGGGGACTCCTGAAGCTTTCTTT
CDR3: CASSVVGQGTPEAFF

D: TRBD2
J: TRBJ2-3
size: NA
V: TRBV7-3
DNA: TGTGCCAGCAGCTTAAACGGGGGAGGGGCAGATACGCAGTATTTT
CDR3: CASSLNGGGADTQYF

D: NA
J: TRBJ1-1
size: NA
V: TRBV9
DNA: TGTGCCAGCAGCGTAGGTGGGGGCGCCACTGAAGCTTTCTTT
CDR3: CASSVGGGATEAFF

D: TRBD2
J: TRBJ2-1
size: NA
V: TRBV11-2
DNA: TGTGCCAGCAGCTTCCATCTAGCGGGAGGGCCAGTTAATGAGCAGTTCTTC
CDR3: CASSFHLAGGPVNEQFF

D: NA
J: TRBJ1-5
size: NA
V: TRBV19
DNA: TGTGCCAGTAGTATACTGAATAGCAATCAGCCCCAGCATTTT
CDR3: CASSILNSNQPQHF

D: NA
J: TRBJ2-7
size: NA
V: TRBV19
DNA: TGTGCCAGTAGTACCACAGGTTACTACGAGCAGTACTTC
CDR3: CASSTTGYYEQYF

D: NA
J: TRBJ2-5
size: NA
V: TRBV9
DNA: TGTGCCAGCAGCGTAGACAGGGAGCAAGAGACCCAGTACTTC
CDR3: CASSVDREQETQYF

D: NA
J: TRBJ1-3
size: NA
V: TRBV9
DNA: TGTGCCAGCAGCGTAAAAGGTCTGGGGGACACCATATATTTT
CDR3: CASSVKGLGDTIYF

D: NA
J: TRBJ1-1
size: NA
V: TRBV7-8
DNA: TGTGCCAGCAGGCTGGGTCGGGACACTGAAGCTTTCTTT
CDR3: CASRLGRDTEAFF

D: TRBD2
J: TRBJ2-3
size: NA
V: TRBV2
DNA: TGTGCCAGCAGAGCTATTGGACTAGTTGCGGATACGCAGTATTTT
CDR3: CASRAIGLVADTQYF

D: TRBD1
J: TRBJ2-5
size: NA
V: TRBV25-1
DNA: TGTGCCAGCAGTGTAGACAGGGGTCTGTACCAAGAGACCCAGTACTTC
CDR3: CASSVDRGLYQETQYF

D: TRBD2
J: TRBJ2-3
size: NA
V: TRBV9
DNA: TGTGCCAGCAGCCCCAGCGGGAGTATAACAGATACGCAGTATTTT
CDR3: CASSPSGSITDTQYF

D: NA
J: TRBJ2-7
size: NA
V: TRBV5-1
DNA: TGCGCCAGCAGCGCTTGGGAGATCGACGAGCAGTACTTC
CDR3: CASSAWEIDEQYF

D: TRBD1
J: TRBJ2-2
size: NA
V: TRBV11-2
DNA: TGTGCCAGCAGCTTAGCACAGGGGGCCGGGGAGCTGTTTTTT
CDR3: CASSLAQGAGELFF

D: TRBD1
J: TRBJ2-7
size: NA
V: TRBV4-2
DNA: TGTGCCAGCAGCCAAGGGGGACAGGGGACGTACGAGCAGTACTTC
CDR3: CASSQGGQGTYEQYF

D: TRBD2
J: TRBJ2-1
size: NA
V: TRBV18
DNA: TGTGCCAGCTCACCACTGGGACTAGCGGGAGGGTATGAGCAGTTCTTC
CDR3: CASSPLGLAGGYEQFF

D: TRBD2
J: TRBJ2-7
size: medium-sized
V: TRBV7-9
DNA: TGTGCCAGCACGGCGACTAGCGCACAAGCCCACGAGCAGTACTTC
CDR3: CASTATSAQAHEQYF

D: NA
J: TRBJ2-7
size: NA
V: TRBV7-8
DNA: TGTGCCAGCAGCCCTGTTAGGGGGGGAGAAGGGTACGAGCAGTACTTC
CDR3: CASSPVRGGEGYEQYF

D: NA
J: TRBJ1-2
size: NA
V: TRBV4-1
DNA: TGCGCCAGCAGCCAAGACGCCCGGGACGCTCTTGGCTACACCTTC
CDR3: CASSQDARDALGYTF

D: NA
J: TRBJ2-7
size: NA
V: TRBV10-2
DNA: TGCGCCAGCAGTGAGTCTGAGGGGGTGATCACTTCCTACGAGCAGTACTTC
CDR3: CASSESEGVITSYEQYF

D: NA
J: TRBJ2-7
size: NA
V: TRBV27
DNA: TGTGCCAGCAGTTTAAGCTGGGCAGGACACTACGAGCAGTACTTC
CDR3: CASSLSWAGHYEQYF

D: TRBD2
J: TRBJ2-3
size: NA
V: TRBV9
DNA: TGTGCCAGCAGCGTCCTACTAGCGGGCACAGATACGCAGTATTTT
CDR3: CASSVLLAGTDTQYF

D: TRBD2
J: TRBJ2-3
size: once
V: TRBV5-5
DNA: TGTGCCAGCAGTCGTGAATCGGGACTAGCGGGAGGGAGCACAGATACGCAGTATTTT
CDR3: CASSRESGLAGGSTDTQYF

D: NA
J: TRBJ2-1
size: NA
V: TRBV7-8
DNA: TGTGCCAGCAGAACCTCCCTCGGCCATGAGCAGTTCTTC
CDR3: CASRTSLGHEQFF

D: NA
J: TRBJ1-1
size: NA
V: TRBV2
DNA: TGTGCCAGCAGCATCATGAACACTGAAGCTTTCTTT
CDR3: CASSIMNTEAFF

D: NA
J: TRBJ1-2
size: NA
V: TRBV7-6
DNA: TGTGCCAGCAGCTTAGCCACCGGCAGGGACTATGGCTACACCTTC
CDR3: CASSLATGRDYGYTF

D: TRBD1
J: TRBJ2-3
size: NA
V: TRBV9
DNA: TGTGCCAGCAGCGTATCCGACAATACCCGGATGAAATTGGGACAGAGAACAGATACGCAGTATTTT
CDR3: CASSVSDNTRMKLGQRTDTQYF

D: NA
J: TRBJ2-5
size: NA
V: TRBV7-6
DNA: TGTGCCAGCAGCACCGTGGGGACAACTCAAGAGACCCAGTACTTC
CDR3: CASSTVGTTQETQYF

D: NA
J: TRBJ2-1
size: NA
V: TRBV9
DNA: TGTGCCGGCAGCGTCCCTCCTGTCAATGAGCAGTTCTTC
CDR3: CAGSVPPVNEQFF

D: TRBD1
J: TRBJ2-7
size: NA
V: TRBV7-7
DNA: TGTGCTAGCAGCTTGGGGCAGGGGGCCTACGAGCAGTACTTC
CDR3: CASSLGQGAYEQYF

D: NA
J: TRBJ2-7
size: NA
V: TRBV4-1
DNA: TGCGCCAGCAGCCAAGGGGTACGCTACGAGCAGTACTTC
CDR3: CASSQGVRYEQYF

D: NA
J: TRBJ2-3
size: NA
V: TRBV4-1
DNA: TGCGCCAGCAGCCAAGAGTATACGCAGTATTTT
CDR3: CASSQEYTQYF

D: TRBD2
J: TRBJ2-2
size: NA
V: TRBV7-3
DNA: TGTGCCAGCAGCTTTTTAGCGGGAGACACCGGGGAGCTGTTTTTT
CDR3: CASSFLAGDTGELFF

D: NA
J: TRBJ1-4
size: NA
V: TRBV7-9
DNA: TGTGCCAGCAGCTTAAGCAGGGTGGTAGATGAAAAACTGTTTTTT
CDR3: CASSLSRVVDEKLFF

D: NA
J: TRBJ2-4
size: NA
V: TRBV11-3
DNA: TGTGCCAGCAGCAACTTGACCCCCGGGAGCAAAAACATTCAGTACTTC
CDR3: CASSNLTPGSKNIQYF

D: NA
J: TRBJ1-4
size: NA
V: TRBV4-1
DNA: TGCGCCAGCAGCCAAGAAGGGCGAGGGGCGAAGGGGAATGAAAAACTGTTTTTT
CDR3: CASSQEGRGAKGNEKLFF

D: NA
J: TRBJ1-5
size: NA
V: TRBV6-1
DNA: TGTGCCAGCAGTGAATTAGGGGGCAATCAGCCCCAGCATTTT
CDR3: CASSELGGNQPQHF

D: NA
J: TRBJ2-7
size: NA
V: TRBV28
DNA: TGTGCCAGCACCGTAGGCGGCTACTCCTACGAGCAGTACTTC
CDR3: CASTVGGYSYEQYF

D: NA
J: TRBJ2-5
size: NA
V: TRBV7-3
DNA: TGTGCCAGCAGCTTATCTGGGAGATGGGAGACCCAGTACTTC
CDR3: CASSLSGRWETQYF

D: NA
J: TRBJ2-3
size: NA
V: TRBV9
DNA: TGTGCCAGCAGCCCCTTTGCGGTCAGATCGGTAGATACGCAGTATTTT
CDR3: CASSPFAVRSVDTQYF

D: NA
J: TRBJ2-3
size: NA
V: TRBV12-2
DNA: TGTGCAAGTCGCCGGGAAACAACTAGCACAGATACGCAGTATTTT
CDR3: CASRRETTSTDTQYF

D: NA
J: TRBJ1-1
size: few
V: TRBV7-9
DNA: TGTGCCAGCAGCTTAGCCCACGGGGGGAACACTGAAGCTTTCTTT
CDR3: CASSLAHGGNTEAFF